Listed below are T cell receptor beta chains from one sample, sequenced in a study of patients and donors after allogeneic stem cell transplantation. MiXCR, run by TCRdb on the RT-PCR reads, gives a single entry per CDR3 protein. Of approximately 170,000 distinct CDR3 sequences in the sample, approximately 30% are singletons; the top ten hold less than 3.5%. The source material was blood, either unsorted or a sorted T cell fraction (not recorded which). The receptor set was obtained from a human donor who was either an allogeneic HSCT recipient or a stem cell or donor lymphocyte infusion donor (not recorded which). It is not recorded whose cells these are; they may come from a transplant donor. The conserved cysteine and the conserved F or W are not part of the CDR3 here. The order of the fields is V gene, CDR3 length, CDR3 protein.

V: TRBV3-1; length: 11; CDR3: ASSLSNGYEQY
V: TRBV7-9; length: 11; CDR3: ASSLTGDEKLF
V: TRBV18; length: 14; CDR3: ASSPREGAGGTEAF
V: TRBV6-2/TRBV6-3; length: 10; CDR3: ATTGIQDGYT
V: TRBV5-1; length: 11; CDR3: ATSGSSYNEQF
V: TRBV6-1; length: 11; CDR3: ASSVLAIYEQY
V: TRBV4-2; length: 14; CDR3: ASSQDPDRGSTGYT
V: TRBV6-2/TRBV6-3; length: 12; CDR3: ASRLTGGAQPQH
V: TRBV27; length: 11; CDR3: ASTGTGVFGYT
V: TRBV6-5; length: 12; CDR3: ASSSDRTNTEAF
V: TRBV18; length: 12; CDR3: ASSPTHGSYEQY
V: TRBV11-2; length: 13; CDR3: ASSLELAGAPGQF
V: TRBV7-9; length: 13; CDR3: ASSQLAGAYNEQF
V: TRBV7-9; length: 11; CDR3: ASRTGNRPEAF
V: TRBV6-6; length: 13; CDR3: ASRSPRQRDTEAF
V: TRBV24-1; length: 12; CDR3: ATSDFGVTDTQY
V: TRBV6-5; length: 14; CDR3: ASSRSIAGGGETQY
V: TRBV6-5; length: 10; CDR3: ASQTSSYEQY
V: TRBV5-1; length: 11; CDR3: ASSLQGIYGYT
V: TRBV7-2; length: 13; CDR3: ASSPTGGAYNEQF
V: TRBV12-3/TRBV12-4; length: 12; CDR3: ASSFSGRGNEQF
V: TRBV20-1; length: 17; CDR3: SARDPLYSGRWGNTEAF
V: TRBV2; length: 10; CDR3: ATQGDNQPQH
V: TRBV10-3; length: 12; CDR3: AISLPTSDREQY
V: TRBV24-1; length: 14; CDR3: ATSEDKTGGLETQY
V: TRBV9; length: 12; CDR3: ASSGTSGRDTQY
V: TRBV29-1; length: 12; CDR3: SVVGGAESYEQY
V: TRBV20-1; length: 10; CDR3: SARLWTDEQF
V: TRBV20-1; length: 12; CDR3: SLPFGGAAYEQY
V: TRBV4-3; length: 13; CDR3: ASSQDRRTTYEQY
V: TRBV25-1; length: 12; CDR3: ASRGTGHRETQY
V: TRBV10-3; length: 10; CDR3: AISAMGETQY
V: TRBV2; length: 11; CDR3: ASSAGTGVKQY
V: TRBV18; length: 17; CDR3: ASSPPGLGPILAKNIQY
V: TRBV6-6; length: 11; CDR3: ASTYRTAYVLT
V: TRBV20-1; length: 12; CDR3: SARYHLAGKDRF
V: TRBV7-2; length: 10; CDR3: ASSSWGGPQY
V: TRBV7-2; length: 12; CDR3: ASSPRIWGPGYT
V: TRBV7-9; length: 13; CDR3: ASSFTQTGTGGYT
V: TRBV20-1; length: 14; CDR3: SAGLAGRGGTYEQY
V: TRBV5-1; length: 14; CDR3: ASSLTGISLSYEQY
V: TRBV30; length: 10; CDR3: AWSGSTDTQY
V: TRBV20-1; length: 10; CDR3: SARDRTYEQY
V: TRBV20-1; length: 13; CDR3: SARVAGTNTGELF
V: TRBV27; length: 10; CDR3: ASSFIGQPQH
V: TRBV6-5; length: 10; CDR3: ASDGPEETQY